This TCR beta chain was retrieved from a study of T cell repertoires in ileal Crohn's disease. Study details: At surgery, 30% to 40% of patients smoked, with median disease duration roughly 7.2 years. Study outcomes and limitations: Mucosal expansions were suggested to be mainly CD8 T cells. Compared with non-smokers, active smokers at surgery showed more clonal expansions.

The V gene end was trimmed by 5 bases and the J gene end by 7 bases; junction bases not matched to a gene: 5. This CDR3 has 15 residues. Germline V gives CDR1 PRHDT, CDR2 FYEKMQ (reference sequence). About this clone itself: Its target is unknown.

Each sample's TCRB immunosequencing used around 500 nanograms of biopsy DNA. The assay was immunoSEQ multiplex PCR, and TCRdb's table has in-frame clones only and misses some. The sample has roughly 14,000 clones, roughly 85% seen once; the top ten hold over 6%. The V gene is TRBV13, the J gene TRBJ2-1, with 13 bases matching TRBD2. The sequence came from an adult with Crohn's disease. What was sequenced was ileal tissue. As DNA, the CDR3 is TGTGCCAGCAGCCGAACTAGCGGGAGGGTAAATGAGCAGTTCTTC. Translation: CASSRTSGRVNEQFF.